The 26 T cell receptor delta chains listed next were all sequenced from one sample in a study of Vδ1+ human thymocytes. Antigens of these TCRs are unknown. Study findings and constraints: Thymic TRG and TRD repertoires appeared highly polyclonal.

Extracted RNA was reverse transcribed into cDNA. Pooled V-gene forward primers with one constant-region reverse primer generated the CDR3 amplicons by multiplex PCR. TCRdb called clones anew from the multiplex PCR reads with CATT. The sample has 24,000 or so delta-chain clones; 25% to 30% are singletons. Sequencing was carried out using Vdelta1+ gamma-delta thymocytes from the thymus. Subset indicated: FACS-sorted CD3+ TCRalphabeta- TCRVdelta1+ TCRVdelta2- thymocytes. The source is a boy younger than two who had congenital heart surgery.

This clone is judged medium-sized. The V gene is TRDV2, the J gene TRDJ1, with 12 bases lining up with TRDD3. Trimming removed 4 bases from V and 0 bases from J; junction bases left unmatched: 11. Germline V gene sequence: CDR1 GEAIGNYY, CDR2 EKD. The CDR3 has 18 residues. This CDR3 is CACDGVLGDTPYTDKLIF. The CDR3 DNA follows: TGTGCCTGTGATGGCGTACTGGGGGATACCCCCTACACCGATAAACTCATCTTT.

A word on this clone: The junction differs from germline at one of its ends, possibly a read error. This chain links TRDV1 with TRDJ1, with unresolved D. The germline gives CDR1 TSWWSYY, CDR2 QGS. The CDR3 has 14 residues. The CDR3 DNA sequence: TGTGCCCTTGGCGGTTCAGGGGACACCGATAAACTCATCTTT. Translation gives CALGGSGDTDKLIF.

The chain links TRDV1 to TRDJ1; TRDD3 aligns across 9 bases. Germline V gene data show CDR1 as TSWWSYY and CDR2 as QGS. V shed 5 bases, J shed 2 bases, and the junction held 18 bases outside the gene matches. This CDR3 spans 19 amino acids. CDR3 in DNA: TGTGCTCTTGGGCAAGGGCGGGTAGGGGATACGCGTAGAACCGATAAACTCATCTTT. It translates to CALGQGRVGDTRRTDKLIF.

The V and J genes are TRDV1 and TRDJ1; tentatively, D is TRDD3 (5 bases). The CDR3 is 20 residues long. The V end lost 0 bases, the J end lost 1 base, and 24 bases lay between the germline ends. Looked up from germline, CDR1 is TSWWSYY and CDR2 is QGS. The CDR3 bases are TGTGCTCTTGGGGAACTGGGGGTAAAGGGGCTACGCATAAGCACCGATAAACTCATCTTT. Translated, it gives CALGELGVKGLRISTDKLIF.

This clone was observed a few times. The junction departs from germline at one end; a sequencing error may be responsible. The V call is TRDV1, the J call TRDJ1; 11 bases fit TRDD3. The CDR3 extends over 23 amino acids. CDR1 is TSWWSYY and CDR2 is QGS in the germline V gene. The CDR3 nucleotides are TGTGCTCTTGGGGATATTCCCGCTTCCCTCCAACTGGGGGATAGAAGGTACACCGATAGACTCATCTTT. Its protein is CALGDIPASLQLGDRRYTDRLIF.

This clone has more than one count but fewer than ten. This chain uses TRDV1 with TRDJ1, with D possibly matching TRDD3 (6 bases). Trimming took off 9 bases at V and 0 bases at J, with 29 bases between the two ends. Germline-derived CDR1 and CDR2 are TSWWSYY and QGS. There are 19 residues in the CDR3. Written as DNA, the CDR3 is TGTGCTCTCCTCAAGTCAGTTGGGATAGTTGATAGGTACACCGATAAACTCATCTTT. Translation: CALLKSVGIVDRYTDKLIF.

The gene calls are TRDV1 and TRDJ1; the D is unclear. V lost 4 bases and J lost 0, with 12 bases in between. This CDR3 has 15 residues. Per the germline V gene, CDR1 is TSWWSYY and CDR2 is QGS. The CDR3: CALGVTFNYTDKLIF. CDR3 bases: TGTGCTCTTGGGGTTACTTTCAACTACACCGATAAACTCATCTTT.

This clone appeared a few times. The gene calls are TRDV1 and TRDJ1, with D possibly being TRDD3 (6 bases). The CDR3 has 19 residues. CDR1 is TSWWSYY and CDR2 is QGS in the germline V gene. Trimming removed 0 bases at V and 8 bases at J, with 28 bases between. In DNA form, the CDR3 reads TGTGCTCTTGGGGAACTAGGATCTCTAGGAAGGGCTGGGGAGGAGAAACTCATCTTT. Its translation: CALGELGSLGRAGEEKLIF.

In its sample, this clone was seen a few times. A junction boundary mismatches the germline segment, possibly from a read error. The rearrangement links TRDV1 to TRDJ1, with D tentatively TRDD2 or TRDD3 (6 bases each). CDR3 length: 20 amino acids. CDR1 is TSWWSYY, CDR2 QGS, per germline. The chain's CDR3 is CALGEGTPTPGELAIDRLIF. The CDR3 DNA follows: TGTGCTCTTGGGGAAGGGACTCCTACCCCTGGGGAGTTGGCGATCGATAGACTCATCTTT.

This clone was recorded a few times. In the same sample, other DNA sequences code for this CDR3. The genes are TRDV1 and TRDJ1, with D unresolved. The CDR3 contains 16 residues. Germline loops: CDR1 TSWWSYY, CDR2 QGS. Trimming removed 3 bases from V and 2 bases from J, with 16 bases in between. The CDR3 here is CALGDPVPLRTDKLIF. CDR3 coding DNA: TGTGCTCTTGGGGACCCAGTTCCCCTCCGGACCGATAAACTCATCTTT.

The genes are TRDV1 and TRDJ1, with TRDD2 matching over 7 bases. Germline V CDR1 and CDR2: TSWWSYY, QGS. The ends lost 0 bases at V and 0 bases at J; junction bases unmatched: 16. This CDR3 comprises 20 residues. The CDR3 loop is CALGELLSLPPLCYTDKLIF. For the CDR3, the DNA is TGTGCTCTTGGGGAACTCCTTTCCCTTCCTCCGTTATGTTACACCGATAAACTCATCTTT.

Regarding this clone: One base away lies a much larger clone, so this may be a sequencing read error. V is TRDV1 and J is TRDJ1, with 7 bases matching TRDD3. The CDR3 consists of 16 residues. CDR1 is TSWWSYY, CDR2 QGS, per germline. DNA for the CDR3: TGTGCTCTTGGGGAAGATGGGGGACCCTACACCGGTAAACTCATCTTT. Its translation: CALGEDGGPYTGKLIF.

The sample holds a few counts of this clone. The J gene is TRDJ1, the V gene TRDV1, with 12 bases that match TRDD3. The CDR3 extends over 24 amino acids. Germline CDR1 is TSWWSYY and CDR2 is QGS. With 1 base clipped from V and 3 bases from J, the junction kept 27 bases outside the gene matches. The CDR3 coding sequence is TGTGCTCTTGGGGAACCCGGGGGGACCTTCCTCCCACTGGGGGATACTTTTGGCGCCGATAAACTCATCTTT. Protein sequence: CALGEPGGTFLPLGDTFGADKLIF.

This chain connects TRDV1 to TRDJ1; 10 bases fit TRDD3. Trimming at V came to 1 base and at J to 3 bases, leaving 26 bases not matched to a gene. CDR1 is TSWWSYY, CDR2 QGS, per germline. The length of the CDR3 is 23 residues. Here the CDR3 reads CALGERGLGYEEMGDTGSDKLIF. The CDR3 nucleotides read TGTGCTCTTGGGGAACGAGGTCTTGGCTACGAAGAGATGGGGGATACCGGGTCCGATAAACTCATCTTT.

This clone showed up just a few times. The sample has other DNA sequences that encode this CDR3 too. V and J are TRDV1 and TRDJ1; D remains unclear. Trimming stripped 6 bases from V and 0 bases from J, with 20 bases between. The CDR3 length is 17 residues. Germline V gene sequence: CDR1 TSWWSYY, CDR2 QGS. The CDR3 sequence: CALGGPQMPRYTDKLIF. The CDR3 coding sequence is TGTGCTCTTGGCGGACCCCAAATGCCAAGGTACACCGATAAACTCATCTTT.

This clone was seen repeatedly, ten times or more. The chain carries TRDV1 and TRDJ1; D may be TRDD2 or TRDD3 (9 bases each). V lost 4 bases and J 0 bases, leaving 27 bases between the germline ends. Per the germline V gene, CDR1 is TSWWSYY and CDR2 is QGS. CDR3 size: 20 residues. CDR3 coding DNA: TGTGCTCTTGGGGGAGCCTTCCTACCTCCTGGGGGATTGTACACCGATAAACTCATCTTT. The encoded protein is CALGGAFLPPGGLYTDKLIF.

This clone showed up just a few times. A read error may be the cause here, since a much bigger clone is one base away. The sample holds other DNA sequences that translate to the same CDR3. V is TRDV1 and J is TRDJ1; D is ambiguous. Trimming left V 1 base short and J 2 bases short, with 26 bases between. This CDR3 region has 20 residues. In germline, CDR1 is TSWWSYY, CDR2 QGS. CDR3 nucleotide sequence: TGTGCTCTTGGGGAACGAAGCCTAGGACAGGCCCCAACAAAAACCGATAAACTCATCTTT. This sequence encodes CALGERSLGQAPTKTDKLIF.

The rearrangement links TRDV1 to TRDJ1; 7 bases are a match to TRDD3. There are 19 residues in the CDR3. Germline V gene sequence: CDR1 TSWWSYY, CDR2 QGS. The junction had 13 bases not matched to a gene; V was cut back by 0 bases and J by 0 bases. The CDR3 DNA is TGTGCTCTTGGGGAACTTGCGGGGGGGATCCGCCCGTACACCGATAAACTCATCTTT. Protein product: CALGELAGGIRPYTDKLIF.

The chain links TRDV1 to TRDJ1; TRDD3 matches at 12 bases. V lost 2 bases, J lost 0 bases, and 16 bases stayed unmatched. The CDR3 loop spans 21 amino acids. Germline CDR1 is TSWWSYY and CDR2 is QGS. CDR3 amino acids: CALGEKDSRTGGYQDTDKLIF. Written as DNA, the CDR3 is TGTGCTCTTGGGGAAAAAGACTCAAGAACTGGGGGATACCAGGACACCGATAAACTCATCTTT.

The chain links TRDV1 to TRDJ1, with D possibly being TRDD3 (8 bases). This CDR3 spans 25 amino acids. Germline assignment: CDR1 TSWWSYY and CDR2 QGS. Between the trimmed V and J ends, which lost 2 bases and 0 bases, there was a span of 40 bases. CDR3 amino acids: CALGETVSYPSLYLSTGGYTDKLIF. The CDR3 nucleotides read TGTGCTCTTGGGGAAACCGTTTCCTACCCCTCCCTCTACTTAAGTACTGGGGGGTACACCGATAAACTCATCTTT.

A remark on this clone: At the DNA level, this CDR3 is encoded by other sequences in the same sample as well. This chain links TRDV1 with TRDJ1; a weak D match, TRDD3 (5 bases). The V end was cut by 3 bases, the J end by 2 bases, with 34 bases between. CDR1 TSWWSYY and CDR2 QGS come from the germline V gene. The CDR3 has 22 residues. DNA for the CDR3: TGTGCTCTTGGGGATCCCGTCTTATATCGGTGGGCATTGGGGAGGAGGACCGATAAACTCATCTTT. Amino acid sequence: CALGDPVLYRWALGRRTDKLIF.

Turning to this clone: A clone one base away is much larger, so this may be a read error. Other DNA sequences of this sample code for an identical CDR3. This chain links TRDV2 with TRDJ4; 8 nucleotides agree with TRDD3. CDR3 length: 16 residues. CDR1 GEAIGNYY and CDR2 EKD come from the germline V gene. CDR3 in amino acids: CACDTTRTGGDNTLIF. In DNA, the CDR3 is TGTGCCTGCGACACAACACGCACAGGGGGGGATAATACCCTGATCTTT.

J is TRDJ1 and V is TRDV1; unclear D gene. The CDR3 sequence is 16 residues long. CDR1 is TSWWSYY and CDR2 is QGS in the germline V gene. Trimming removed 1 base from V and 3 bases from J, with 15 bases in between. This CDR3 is CALGEPEREYPDKLIF. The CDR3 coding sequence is TGTGCTCTTGGGGAACCCGAGCGTGAATACCCCGATAAACTCATCTTT.

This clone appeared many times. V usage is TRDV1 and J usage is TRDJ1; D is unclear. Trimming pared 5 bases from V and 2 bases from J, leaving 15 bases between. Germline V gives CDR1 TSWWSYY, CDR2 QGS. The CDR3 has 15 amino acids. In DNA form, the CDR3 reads TGTGCTCTTGGGTCTCGTACGAGCCAAACCGATAAACTCATCTTT. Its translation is CALGSRTSQTDKLIF.

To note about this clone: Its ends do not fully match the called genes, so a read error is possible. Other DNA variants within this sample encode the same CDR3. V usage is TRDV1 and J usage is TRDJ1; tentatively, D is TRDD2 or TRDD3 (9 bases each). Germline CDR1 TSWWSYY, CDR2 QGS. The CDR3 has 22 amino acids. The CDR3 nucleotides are TGTGCTCTTGGGGGGAGGCCTTCCTTCCTACTGGGGATACGGCGGTACACAGATAAACTCATCTTT. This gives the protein CALGGRPSFLLGIRRYTDKLIF.

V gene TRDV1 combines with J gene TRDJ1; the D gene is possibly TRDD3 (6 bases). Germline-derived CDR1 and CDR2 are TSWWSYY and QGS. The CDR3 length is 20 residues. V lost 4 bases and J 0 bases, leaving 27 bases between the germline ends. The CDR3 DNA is TGTGCTCTTGGGGGCCCTCCGGTTTCACTCGGGGGACCGTACACCGATAAACTCATCTTT. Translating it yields CALGGPPVSLGGPYTDKLIF.